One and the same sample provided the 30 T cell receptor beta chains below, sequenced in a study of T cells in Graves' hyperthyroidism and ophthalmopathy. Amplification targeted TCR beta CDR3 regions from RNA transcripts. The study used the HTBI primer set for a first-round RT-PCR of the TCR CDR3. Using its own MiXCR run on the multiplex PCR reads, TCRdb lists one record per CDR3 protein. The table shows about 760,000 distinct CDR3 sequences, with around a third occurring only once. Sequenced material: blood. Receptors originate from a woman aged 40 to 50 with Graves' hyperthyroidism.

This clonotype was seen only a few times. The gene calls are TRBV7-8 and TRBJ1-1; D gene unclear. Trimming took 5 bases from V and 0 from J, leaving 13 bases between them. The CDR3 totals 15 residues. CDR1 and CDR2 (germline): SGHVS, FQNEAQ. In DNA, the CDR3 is TGTGCCAGCAGCCCCCGACTGTATTTGAACACTGAAGCTTTCTTT. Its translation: CASSPRLYLNTEAFF.

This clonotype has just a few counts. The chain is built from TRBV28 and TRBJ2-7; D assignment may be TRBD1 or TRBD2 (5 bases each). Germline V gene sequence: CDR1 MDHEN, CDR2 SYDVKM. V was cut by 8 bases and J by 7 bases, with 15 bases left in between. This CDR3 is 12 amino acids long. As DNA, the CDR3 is TGTGCCAGCGGGAGCAGGGTCTGGGAGCAGTACTTC. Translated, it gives CASGSRVWEQYF.

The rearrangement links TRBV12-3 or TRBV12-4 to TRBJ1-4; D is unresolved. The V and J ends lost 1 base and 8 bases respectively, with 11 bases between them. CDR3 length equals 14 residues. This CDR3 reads CASSLGGLGEKLFF. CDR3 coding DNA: TGTGCCAGCAGTTTAGGGGGTTTGGGCGAAAAACTGTTTTTT.

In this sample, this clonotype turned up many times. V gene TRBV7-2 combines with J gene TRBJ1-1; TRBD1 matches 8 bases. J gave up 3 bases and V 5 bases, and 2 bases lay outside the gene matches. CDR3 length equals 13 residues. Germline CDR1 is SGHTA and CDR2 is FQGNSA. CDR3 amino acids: CASSAQGDTEAFF. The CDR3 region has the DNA TGTGCCAGCAGCGCACAGGGGGACACTGAAGCTTTCTTT.

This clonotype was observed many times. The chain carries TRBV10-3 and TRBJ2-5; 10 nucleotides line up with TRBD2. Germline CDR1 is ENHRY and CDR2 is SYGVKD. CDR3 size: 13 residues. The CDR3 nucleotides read TGTGCTAGTGGACTAGCGGCACAAGAGACCCAGTACTTC. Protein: CASGLAAQETQYF.

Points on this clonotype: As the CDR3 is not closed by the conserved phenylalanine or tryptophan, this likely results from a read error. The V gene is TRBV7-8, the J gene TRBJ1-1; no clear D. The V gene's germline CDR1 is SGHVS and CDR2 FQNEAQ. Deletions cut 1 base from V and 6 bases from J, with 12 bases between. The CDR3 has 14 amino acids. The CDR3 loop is CASSLGLGSPEAFI. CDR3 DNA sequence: TGTGCCAGCAGCTTAGGATTGGGGAGCCCTGAAGCTTTCATT.

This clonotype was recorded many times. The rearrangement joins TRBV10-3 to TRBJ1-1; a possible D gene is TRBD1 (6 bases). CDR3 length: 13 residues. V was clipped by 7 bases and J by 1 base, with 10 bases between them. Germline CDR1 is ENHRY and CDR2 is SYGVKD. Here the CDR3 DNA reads TGTGCCATCAAGGAGACAGGGAACACTGAAGCTTTCTTT. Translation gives CAIKETGNTEAFF.

The CDR3 region is CASSHRDRVEETQYF. The CDR3 nucleotides read TGTGCCAGCAGCCACCGGGACAGGGTAGAAGAGACCCAGTACTTC. The chain recombines TRBV11-1 with TRBJ2-5; 9 bases map to TRBD1. CDR1 SGHAT and CDR2 FQDESV come from the germline V gene (reference sequence). V dropped 5 bases and J dropped 3; count of bases not matched to a gene: 7. The CDR3 sequence is 15 residues long.

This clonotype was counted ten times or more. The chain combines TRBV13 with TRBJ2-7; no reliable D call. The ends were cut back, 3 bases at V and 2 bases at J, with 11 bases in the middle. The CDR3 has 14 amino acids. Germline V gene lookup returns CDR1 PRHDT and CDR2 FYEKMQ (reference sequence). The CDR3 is CASSLRLETYEQYF. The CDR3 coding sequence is TGTGCCAGCAGCTTGCGCCTGGAGACCTACGAGCAGTACTTC.

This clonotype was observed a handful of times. CDR3 sequence: CASSLGWDGVLFF. The CDR3 DNA follows: TGTGCCAGCAGCTTAGGGTGGGACGGCGTACTGTTTTTT. The chain links TRBV11-2 to TRBJ1-4; the D gene is possibly TRBD1 (5 bases). Germline values: CDR1 SGHAT, CDR2 FQNNGV. The ends were cut back, 1 base at V and 13 bases at J, with 13 bases in the middle. The CDR3 sequence is 13 residues long.

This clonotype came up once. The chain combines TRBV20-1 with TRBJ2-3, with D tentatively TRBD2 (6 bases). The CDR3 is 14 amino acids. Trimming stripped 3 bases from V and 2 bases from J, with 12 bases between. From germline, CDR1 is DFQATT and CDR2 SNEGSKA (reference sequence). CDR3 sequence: CSASRDSTTDTQYF. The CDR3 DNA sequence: TGCAGTGCTAGTAGGGACTCCACCACAGATACGCAGTATTTT.

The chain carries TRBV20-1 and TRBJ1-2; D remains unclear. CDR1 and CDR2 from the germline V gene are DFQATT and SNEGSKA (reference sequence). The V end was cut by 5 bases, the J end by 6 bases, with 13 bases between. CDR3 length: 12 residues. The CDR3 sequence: CSAYGSYDGYTF. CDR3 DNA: TGCAGTGCTTATGGTAGTTACGATGGCTACACCTTC.

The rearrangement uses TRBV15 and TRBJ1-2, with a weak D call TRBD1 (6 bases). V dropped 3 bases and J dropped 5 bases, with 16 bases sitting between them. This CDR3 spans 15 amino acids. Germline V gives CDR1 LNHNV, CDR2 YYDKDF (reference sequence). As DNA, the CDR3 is TGTGCCACCAGCAGTGAAAGTCGGACAGCATATGGCTACACCTTC. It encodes CATSSESRTAYGYTF. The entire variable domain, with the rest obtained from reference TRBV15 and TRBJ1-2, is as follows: DAMVIQNPRYQVTQFGKPVTLSCSQTLNHNVMYWYQQKSSQAPKLLFHYYDKDFNNEADTPDNFQSRRPNTSFCFLDIRSPGLGDTAMYLCATSSESRTAYGYTFGSGTRLTVV.

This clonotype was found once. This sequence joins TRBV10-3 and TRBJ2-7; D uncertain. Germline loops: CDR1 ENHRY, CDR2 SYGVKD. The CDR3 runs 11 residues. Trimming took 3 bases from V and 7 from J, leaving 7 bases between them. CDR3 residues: CAISEHLEQYF. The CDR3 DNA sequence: TGTGCCATCAGTGAACATCTAGAGCAGTACTTC.

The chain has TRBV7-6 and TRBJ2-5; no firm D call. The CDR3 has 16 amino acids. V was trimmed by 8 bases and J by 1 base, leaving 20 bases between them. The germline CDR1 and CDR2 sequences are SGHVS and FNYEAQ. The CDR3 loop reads CASSAMVRSIQETQYF. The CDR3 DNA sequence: TGTGCCAGCTCAGCTATGGTTCGGTCCATCCAAGAGACCCAGTACTTC.

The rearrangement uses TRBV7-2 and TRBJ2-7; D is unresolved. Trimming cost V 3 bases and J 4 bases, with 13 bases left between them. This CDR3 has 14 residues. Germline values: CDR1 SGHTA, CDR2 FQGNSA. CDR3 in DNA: TGTGCCAGCAGCTTCGGCTTTGAATCTTACGAGCAGTACTTC. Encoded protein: CASSFGFESYEQYF.

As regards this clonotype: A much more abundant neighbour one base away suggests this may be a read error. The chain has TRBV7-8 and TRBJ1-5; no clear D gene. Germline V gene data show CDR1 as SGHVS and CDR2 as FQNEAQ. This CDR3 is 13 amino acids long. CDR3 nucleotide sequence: TGTGCCGGCAGCTTAGGAAATAATCAGCCCCAGCATTTT. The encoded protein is CAGSLGNNQPQHF.

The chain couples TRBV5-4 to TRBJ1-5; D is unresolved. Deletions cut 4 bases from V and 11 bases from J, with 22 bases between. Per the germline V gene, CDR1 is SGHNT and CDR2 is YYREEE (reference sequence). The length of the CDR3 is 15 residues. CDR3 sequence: CASSPRLAGDETQHF. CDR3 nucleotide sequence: TGTGCCAGCAGCCCACGACTAGCGGGAGACGAGACCCAGCATTTT.

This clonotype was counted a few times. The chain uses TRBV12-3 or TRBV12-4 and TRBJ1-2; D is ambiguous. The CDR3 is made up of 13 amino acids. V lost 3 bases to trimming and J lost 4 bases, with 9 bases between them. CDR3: CASSFPTPYGYTF. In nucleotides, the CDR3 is TGTGCCAGCAGTTTCCCCACACCCTATGGCTACACCTTC.

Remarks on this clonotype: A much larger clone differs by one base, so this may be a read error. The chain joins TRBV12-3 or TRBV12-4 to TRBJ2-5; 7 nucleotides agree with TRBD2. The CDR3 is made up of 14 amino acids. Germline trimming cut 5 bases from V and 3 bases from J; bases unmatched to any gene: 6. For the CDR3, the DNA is TGTGCCAGCAGTGTCGGACTAGGGGAAGAGACCCAGTACTTC. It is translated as CASSVGLGEETQYF.

The CDR3 reads CASSLTTGGLYEQYF. CDR3 nucleotide sequence: TGTGCCAGCAGCTTAACCACAGGGGGCCTGTACGAGCAGTACTTC. V is TRBV11-2 and J is TRBJ2-7; 9 bases fit TRBD1. CDR3 length equals 15 residues. V lost 2 bases to trimming and J lost 4 bases; unmatched junction nucleotides: 6. The germline V gene has CDR1 SGHAT and CDR2 FQNNGV.

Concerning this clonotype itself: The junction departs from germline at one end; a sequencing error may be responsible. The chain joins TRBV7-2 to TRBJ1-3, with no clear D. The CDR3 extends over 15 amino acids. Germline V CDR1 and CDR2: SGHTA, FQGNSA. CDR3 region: CASSLTRAPGTTIYF. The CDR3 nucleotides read TGTGCCAGCAGCCTGACTAGGGCACCTGGAACCACCATATATTTT.

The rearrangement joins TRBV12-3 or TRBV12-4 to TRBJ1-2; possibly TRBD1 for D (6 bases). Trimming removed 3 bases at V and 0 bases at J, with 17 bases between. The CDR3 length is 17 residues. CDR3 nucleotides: TGTGCCAGCAGTTTGGTTTTCGAGACAGGCGCTAACTATGGCTACACCTTC. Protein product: CASSLVFETGANYGYTF.

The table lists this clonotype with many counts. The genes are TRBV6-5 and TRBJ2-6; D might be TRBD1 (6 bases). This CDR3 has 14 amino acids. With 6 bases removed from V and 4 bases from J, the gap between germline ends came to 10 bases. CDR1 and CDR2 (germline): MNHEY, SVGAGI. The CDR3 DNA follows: TGTGCCAGCAGGACAGGTCTGGGGGCCAACGTCCTGACTTTC. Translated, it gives CASRTGLGANVLTF.

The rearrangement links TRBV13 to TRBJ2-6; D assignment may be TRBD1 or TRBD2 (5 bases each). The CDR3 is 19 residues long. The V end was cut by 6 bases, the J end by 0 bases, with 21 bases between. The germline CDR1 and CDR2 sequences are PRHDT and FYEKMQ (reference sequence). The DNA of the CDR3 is TGTGCCAGCAGACAATTGGGGACCTTAAGTAACTCTGGGGCCAACGTCCTGACTTTC. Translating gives CASRQLGTLSNSGANVLTF.

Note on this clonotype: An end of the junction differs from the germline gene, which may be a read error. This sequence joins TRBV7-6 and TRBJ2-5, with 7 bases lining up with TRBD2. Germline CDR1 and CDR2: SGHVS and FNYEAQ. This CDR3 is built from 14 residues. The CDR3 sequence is CASSFNSGGETQYF. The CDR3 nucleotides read TGTGCTAGCAGCTTCAACTCGGGGGGAGAGACCCAGTACTTC.

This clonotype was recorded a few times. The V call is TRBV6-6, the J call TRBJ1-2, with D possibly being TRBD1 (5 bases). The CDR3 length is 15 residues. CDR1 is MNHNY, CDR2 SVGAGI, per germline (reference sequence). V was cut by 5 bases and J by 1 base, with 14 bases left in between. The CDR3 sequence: CASSEDYRNNYGYTF. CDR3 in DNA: TGTGCCAGCAGTGAAGATTACAGGAATAACTATGGCTACACCTTC.

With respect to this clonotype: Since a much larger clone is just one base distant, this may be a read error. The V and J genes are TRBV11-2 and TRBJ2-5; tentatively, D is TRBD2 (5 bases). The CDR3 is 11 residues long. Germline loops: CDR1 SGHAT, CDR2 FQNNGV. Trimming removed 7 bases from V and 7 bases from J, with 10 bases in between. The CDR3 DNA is TGTGCCAGCACCCATCGGGGGACCCAGTACTTC. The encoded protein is CASTHRGTQYF. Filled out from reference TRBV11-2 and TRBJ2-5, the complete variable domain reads EAGVAQSPRYKIIEKRQSVAFWCNPISGHATLYWYQQILGQGPKLLIQFQNNGVVDDSQLPKDRFSAERLKGVDSTLKIQPAKLEDSAVYLCASTHRGTQYFGPGTRLLVL.

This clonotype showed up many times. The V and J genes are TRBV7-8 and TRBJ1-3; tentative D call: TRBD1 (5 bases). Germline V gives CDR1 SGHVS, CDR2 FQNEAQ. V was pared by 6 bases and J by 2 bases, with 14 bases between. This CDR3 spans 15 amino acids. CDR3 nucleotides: TGTGCCAGCAGAGCCGCAGGGTTCGCTGGAAACACCATATATTTT. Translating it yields CASRAAGFAGNTIYF.

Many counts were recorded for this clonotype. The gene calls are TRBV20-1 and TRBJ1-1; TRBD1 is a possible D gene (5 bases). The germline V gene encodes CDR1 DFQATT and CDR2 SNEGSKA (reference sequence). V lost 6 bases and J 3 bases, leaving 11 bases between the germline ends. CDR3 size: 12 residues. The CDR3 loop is CSASLTDTEAFF. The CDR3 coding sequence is TGCAGTGCCTCTTTGACAGACACTGAAGCTTTCTTT.